Listed here are 19 T cell receptor beta chains from one sample, sequenced in a study of STAT5B mutations in CD4+ large granular lymphocyte leukemia. Sequencing used immunoSEQ multiplex PCR; TCRdb keeps in-frame clones, though not all of them. The table has around 50,000 clones, about 80% seen once. Sequencing used CD4+ T cells from blood buffy coats. These receptor sequences come from a human donor in good health.

The J gene is TRBJ1-1, the V gene TRBV7-2; maybe TRBD1 (5 bases). The germline gives CDR1 SGHTA, CDR2 FQGNSA. V lost 5 bases, J lost 4 bases, and 14 bases lay in between. The CDR3 runs 14 residues. CDR3 sequence: CASSVKVGGTEAFF. CDR3 bases: TGTGCCAGCAGCGTAAAGGTGGGGGGCACTGAAGCTTTCTTT. The whole variable domain, filled in from reference TRBV7-2 and TRBJ1-1, reads GAGVSQSPSNKVTEKGKDVELRCDPISGHTALYWYRQSLGQGLEFLIYFQGNSAPDKSGLPSDRFSAERTGGSVSTLTIQRTQQEDSAVYLCASSVKVGGTEAFFGQGTRLTVV.

The chain is built from TRBV7-2 and TRBJ2-5; D may be TRBD2 (5 bases). V was cut by 3 bases and J by 5 bases, with 19 bases left in between. From germline, CDR1 is SGHTA and CDR2 FQGNSA. The CDR3 covers 16 residues. CDR3 protein: CASSFGNARGGETQYF. In DNA, the CDR3 is TGTGCCAGCAGCTTCGGGAATGCACGAGGCGGGGAGACCCAGTACTTC.

The J gene is TRBJ1-1, the V gene TRBV6-6; D gene unclear. The V gene's germline CDR1 is MNHNY and CDR2 SVGAGI (reference sequence). The CDR3 contains 13 residues. Trimming stripped 8 bases from V and 2 bases from J, with 12 bases between. The CDR3 coding sequence is TGTGCCAGCGGAGGAGATAAAAACACTGAAGCTTTCTTT. It yields the protein CASGGDKNTEAFF.

This chain uses TRBV18 with TRBJ1-1; the D gene is possibly TRBD1 (5 bases). This CDR3 has 14 residues. Trimming left V 3 bases short and J 1 base short, with 9 bases between. Per germline, CDR1 KGHSH and CDR2 LQKENI. CDR3 sequence: CASSPFGQNTEAFF. The DNA for the CDR3 is TGTGCCAGCTCACCTTTTGGACAGAACACTGAAGCTTTCTTT.

This clone showed up just a few times. The chain uses TRBV7-3 and TRBJ1-2; possibly TRBD1 for D (6 bases). The CDR3 loop spans 14 amino acids. V lost 1 base, J lost 7 bases, and 13 bases lay in between. CDR1 SGHTA and CDR2 FQGTGA come from the germline V gene. The CDR3 loop reads CASSLKGRGGGYTF. The CDR3, as DNA: TGTGCCAGCAGCTTAAAGGGCAGGGGAGGTGGCTACACCTTC.

This clone was counted only a few times. The chain is built from TRBV5-4 and TRBJ1-6; 11 bases are a match to TRBD1. Germline-derived CDR1 and CDR2 are SGHNT and YYREEE (reference sequence). The CDR3 spans 15 residues. The V gene end was trimmed by 4 bases and the J gene end by 8 bases; junction bases not matched to a gene: 5. CDR3 protein: CASSIGQGAYSPLHF. The CDR3 DNA reads as TGTGCCAGCAGCATAGGACAGGGGGCTTATTCACCCCTCCACTTT.

This chain joins TRBV5-6 and TRBJ2-3; D is undetermined. There are 14 residues in the CDR3. V was trimmed by 4 bases and J by 2 bases, leaving 11 bases between them. Germline V gene lookup returns CDR1 SGHDT and CDR2 YYEEEE. Here the CDR3 DNA reads TGTGCCAGCAGCCCCGGTCTATACACAGATACGCAGTATTTT. Translation gives CASSPGLYTDTQYF.

This chain connects TRBV15 to TRBJ1-1; TRBD1 matches at 7 bases. The CDR3 covers 16 residues. Germline V CDR1 and CDR2: LNHNV, YYDKDF (reference sequence). V was pared by 7 bases and J by 4 bases, with 15 bases of the junction left unmatched. The CDR3 loop reads CATTKRGRREVTEAFF. In nucleotides, the CDR3 is TGTGCCACCACTAAGAGGGGGCGCAGGGAGGTCACTGAAGCTTTCTTT.

CDR3 in amino acids: CATSRDGQAVHTF. The CDR3 nucleotides read TGTGCCACCAGCAGAGATGGGCAGGCGGTACACACCTTC. This chain connects TRBV15 to TRBJ1-2; D is unclear. The CDR3 extends over 13 amino acids. CDR1 and CDR2 from the germline V gene are LNHNV and YYDKDF (reference sequence). The V gene lost 0 bases and the J gene lost 12 bases, with 14 bases spanning the gap.

The rearrangement joins TRBV7-9 to TRBJ1-3; D uncertain. The CDR3 covers 14 residues. Germline CDR1 is SEHNR and CDR2 is FQNEAQ (reference sequence). V was cut by 4 bases and J by 3 bases, with 10 bases left in between. CDR3 coding DNA: TGTGCCAGCAGCTCTGGAGCAGGTGGAAACACCATATATTTT. Its protein product is CASSSGAGGNTIYF. Based on the CDR3 plus reference TRBV7-9 and TRBJ1-3, the full variable domain is DTGVSQNPRHKITKRGQNVTFRCDPISEHNRLYWYRQTLGQGPEFLTYFQNEAQLEKSRLLSDRFSAERPKGSFSTLEIQRTEQGDSAMYLCASSSGAGGNTIYFGEGSWLTVV.

This clone was detected only a few times. The chain joins TRBV10-3 to TRBJ2-5; the D gene could be TRBD1 or TRBD2 (6 bases each). Germline CDR1 is ENHRY and CDR2 is SYGVKD. The V end was cut by 6 bases, the J end by 0 bases, with 17 bases between. This CDR3 spans 16 amino acids. Written as DNA, the CDR3 is TGTGCCATCAGCCTAGGGGGACTCCTCAACCAAGAGACCCAGTACTTC. It specifies CAISLGGLLNQETQYF.

This clone was seen more than once but under ten times. The CDR3 sequence: CASSLSSVNTGELFF. For the CDR3, the DNA is TGCGCCAGCAGCTTGTCATCAGTCAACACCGGGGAGCTGTTTTTT. The rearrangement links TRBV5-1 to TRBJ2-2; D gene ambiguous. The ends were cut back, 1 base at V and 2 bases at J, with 9 bases in the middle. Germline V CDR1 and CDR2: SGHRS, YFSETQ. There are 15 residues in the CDR3.

J is TRBJ1-1 and V is TRBV2; D is undetermined. The CDR3 is made up of 13 amino acids. Trimming took 7 bases from V and 2 from J, leaving 11 bases between them. Per germline, CDR1 SNHLY and CDR2 FYNNEI. CDR3 region: CASMVSPNTEAFF. The DNA of the CDR3 is TGTGCCAGCATGGTCTCACCTAACACTGAAGCTTTCTTT.

The V gene is TRBV7-2, the J gene TRBJ2-7, with 7 positions matching TRBD1. The CDR3 is 13 residues long. Losses at the gene ends were 3 bases for V and 1 base for J; bases not matched to a gene: 0. CDR1 SGHTA and CDR2 FQGNSA come from the germline V gene. The CDR3 region has the DNA TGTGCCAGCAGCTTGGACAGGTCCTACGAGCAGTACTTC. Encoded protein: CASSLDRSYEQYF.

This chain connects TRBV14 to TRBJ1-2, with D unresolved. V was clipped by 0 bases and J by 7 bases, with 6 bases between them. This CDR3 region has 12 residues. Germline lookup yields CDR1 SGHDN and CDR2 FVKESK. The CDR3 region is CASSQDGSGYTF. The CDR3 coding sequence is TGTGCCAGCAGCCAAGATGGAAGTGGCTACACCTTC.

The rearrangement links TRBV28 to TRBJ2-2; 7 nucleotides match TRBD2. V lost 6 bases, J lost 5 bases, and 9 bases stayed unmatched. Germline assignment: CDR1 MDHEN and CDR2 SYDVKM. This CDR3 has 15 residues. CDR3 sequence: CASSPRTRNTGELFF. In nucleotides, the CDR3 is TGTGCCAGCAGCCCCCGGACTAGAAATACCGGGGAGCTGTTTTTT.

This clone was detected only once. V and J are TRBV2 and TRBJ1-3, with 8 bases identical to TRBD1. V shed 4 bases, J shed 3 bases, and the junction held 2 bases outside the gene matches. The CDR3 is made up of 14 amino acids. Germline V CDR1 and CDR2: SNHLY, FYNNEI. Written as DNA, the CDR3 is TGTGCCAGCAGTGCTGACAGGGGTGGAAACACCATATATTTT. This translates into CASSADRGGNTIYF.

The rearrangement links TRBV28 to TRBJ2-2; the D gene is possibly TRBD1 (5 bases). Trimming stripped 10 bases from V and 0 bases from J, with 12 bases between. This CDR3 region has 14 residues. Germline V gene sequence: CDR1 MDHEN, CDR2 SYDVKM. The CDR3 reads CAILDRSNTGELFF. CDR3 bases: TGTGCCATACTCGACAGATCGAACACCGGGGAGCTGTTTTTT.

The chain is built from TRBV7-3 and TRBJ2-7; D unresolved. The CDR3 extends over 14 amino acids. Trimming left V 5 bases short and J 5 bases short, with 16 bases between. The germline V gene encodes CDR1 SGHTA and CDR2 FQGTGA. CDR3 residues: CASSQHPDYDEQYF. DNA of the CDR3: TGTGCCAGCAGCCAACACCCTGATTATGACGAGCAGTACTTC.